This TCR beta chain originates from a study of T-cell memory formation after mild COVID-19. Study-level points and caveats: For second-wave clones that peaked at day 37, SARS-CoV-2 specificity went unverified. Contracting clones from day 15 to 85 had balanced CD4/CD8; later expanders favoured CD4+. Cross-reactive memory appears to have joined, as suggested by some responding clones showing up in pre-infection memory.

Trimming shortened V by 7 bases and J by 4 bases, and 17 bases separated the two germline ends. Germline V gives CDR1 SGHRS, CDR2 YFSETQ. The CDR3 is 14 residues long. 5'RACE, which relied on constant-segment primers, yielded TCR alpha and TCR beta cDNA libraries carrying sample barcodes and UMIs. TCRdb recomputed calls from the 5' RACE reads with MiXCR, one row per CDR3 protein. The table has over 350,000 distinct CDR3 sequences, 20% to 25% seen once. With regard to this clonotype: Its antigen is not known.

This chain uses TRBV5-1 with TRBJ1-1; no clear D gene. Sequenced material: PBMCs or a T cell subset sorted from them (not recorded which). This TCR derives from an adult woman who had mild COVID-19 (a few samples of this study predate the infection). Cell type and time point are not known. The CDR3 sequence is CASRREELGTEAFF. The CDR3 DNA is TGCGCCAGCCGGCGGGAGGAACTGGGCACTGAAGCTTTCTTT.